One TCR beta chain is described in this entry. Its specificity is unknown. Clones were sequenced by immunoSEQ multiplex PCR, and TCRdb holds only the in-frame ones, with some missing. The data show fewer than 65,000 clones, about 91% seen once. This CDR3 has 17 amino acids. Germline CDR1 SGDLS, CDR2 YYNGEE. After removal of 4 bases from V and 4 bases from J, the junction contained 12 bases not matched to a gene. Time point indicated: after dendritic cell vaccination, including at tumor progression/relapse. The data originate from a study of glioma-infiltrating T cells after dendritic cell vaccination. General observations from the study: Higher TCR clonality did not directly relate to longer survival.

This clonotype was sampled from a human donor with glioblastoma. The sequences come from blood, collected after dendritic cell vaccination. This chain joins TRBV9 and TRBJ1-2, with 11 bases identical to TRBD1. The DNA for the CDR3 is TGTGCCAGCAGCCACGGGGACAGGGGGGCCCCACCCTATGGCTACACCTTC. This codes for CASSHGDRGAPPYGYTF.